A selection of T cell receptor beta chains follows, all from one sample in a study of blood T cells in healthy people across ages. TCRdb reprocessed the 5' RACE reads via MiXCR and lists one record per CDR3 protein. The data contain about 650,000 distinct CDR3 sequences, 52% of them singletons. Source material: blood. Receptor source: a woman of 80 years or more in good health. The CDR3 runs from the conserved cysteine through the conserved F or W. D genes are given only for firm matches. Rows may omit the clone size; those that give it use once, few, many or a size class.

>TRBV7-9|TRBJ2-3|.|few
TGTGCCAGCAGCGTCTATGGGGGACCCACCACCACAGATACGCAGTATTTT
CASSVYGGPTTTDTQYF
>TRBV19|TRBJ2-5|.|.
TGTGCCAGTAGTATAGCCTTGACAGCTTCGGCCGAGACCCAGTACTTC
CASSIALTASAETQYF
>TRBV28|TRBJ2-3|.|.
TGTGCCAGCACCACACCCCGGGATCCCCCCACAGATACGCAGTATTTT
CASTTPRDPPTDTQYF
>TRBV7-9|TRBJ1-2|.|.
TGTGCCAGCAGCGTTCTTGGGGGATTCTATGGCTACACCTTC
CASSVLGGFYGYTF
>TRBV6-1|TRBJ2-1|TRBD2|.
TGTGCCAGCAGTGAATTGGGACTAGCGGACGACAATGAGCAGTTCTTC
CASSELGLADDNEQFF
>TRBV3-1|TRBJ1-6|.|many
TGTGCCAGCAGCCTGGGAGGTCAGGGAAGTTCACCCCTCCACTTT
CASSLGGQGSSPLHF
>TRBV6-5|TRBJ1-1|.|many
TGTGCCAGCAGTTACGGTTTGGACAGGAACACTGAAGCTTTCTTT
CASSYGLDRNTEAFF
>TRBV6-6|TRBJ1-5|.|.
TGTGCCAGCAGTTCATCGGGTAGCAATCAGCCCCAGCATTTT
CASSSSGSNQPQHF
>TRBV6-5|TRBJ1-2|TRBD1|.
TGTGCCAGCAGACGACAGGGGATAACGTATGGCTACACCTTC
CASRRQGITYGYTF
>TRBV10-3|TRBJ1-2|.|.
TGTGCCATCAGTGTAGGATTGAACTATGGCTACACCTTC
CAISVGLNYGYTF
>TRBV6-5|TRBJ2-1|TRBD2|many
TGTGCCAGCAGTTACTACAGTCCGGGACTAGCGGGAGTCTCCTACAATGAGCAGTTCTTC
CASSYYSPGLAGVSYNEQFF
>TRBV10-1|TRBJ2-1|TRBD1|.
TGCGCCAGCAGTACGGGACAGCGAAATGAGCAGTTCTTC
CASSTGQRNEQFF
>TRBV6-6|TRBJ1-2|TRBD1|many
TGTGCCAGCAGGAGCCCGACAGGGGGCTTGGAATATGGCTACACCTTC
CASRSPTGGLEYGYTF
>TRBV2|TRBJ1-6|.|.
TGTGCCAGCAGCCAACGACAGGCGACACCAGGTTCACCCCTCCACTTT
CASSQRQATPGSPLHF
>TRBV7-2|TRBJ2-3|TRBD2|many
TGTGCCAGCAGCACGGGGACTAGCGTTGATACGCAGTATTTT
CASSTGTSVDTQYF
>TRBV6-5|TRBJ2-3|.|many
TGTGCCAGCAGTTACCGCGGGGGCTTGAGGGATACGCAGTATTTT
CASSYRGGLRDTQYF
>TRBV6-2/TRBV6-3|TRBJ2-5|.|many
TGTGCCAGCAGTTACCCGGAGACCCAGTACTTC
CASSYPETQYF
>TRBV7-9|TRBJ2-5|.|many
TGTGCCAGCAGCCCCTCGTGGGAGACCCAGTACTTC
CASSPSWETQYF
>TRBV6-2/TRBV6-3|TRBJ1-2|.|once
TGTGCCAGCAGTGAACCATCGTCATGGTACACCTTC
CASSEPSSWYTF
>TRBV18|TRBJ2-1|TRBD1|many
TGTGCCAGCTCCCAACAGGGGGCATCCTACAATGAGCAGTTCTTC
CASSQQGASYNEQFF
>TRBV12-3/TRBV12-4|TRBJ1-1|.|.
TGTGCCAGCAGTATCCACAGGAGGAGGGTCACTGAAGCTTTCTTT
CASSIHRRRVTEAFF
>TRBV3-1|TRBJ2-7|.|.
TGTGCCAGCAGCCAAGATACCGCGTTATCGAGGCGGTACTTC
CASSQDTALSRRYF
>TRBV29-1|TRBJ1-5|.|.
TGCAGCGTAGGGGACTCCGAGCAGCAGCCCCAGCATTTT
CSVGDSEQQPQHF
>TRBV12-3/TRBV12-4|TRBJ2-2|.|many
TGTGCCAGCAGACTAGTCCTCGGGGAGCTGTTTTTT
CASRLVLGELFF
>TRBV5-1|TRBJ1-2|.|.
TGCGCCAGCAGCGGAGGGAACCATGGCTACACCTTC
CASSGGNHGYTF
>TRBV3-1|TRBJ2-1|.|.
TGTGCCAGCAGCCAAGATGCCGGCCCCTACAATGAGCAGTTCTTC
CASSQDAGPYNEQFF
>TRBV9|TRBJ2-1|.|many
TGTGCCAGCAGCGTTCCCGCGTCGAATGAGCAGTTCTTC
CASSVPASNEQFF
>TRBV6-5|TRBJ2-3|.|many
TGTGCCAGCAGTTCAACACGCTCTGGTCCTCCCGGACCAGATACGCAGTATTTT
CASSSTRSGPPGPDTQYF
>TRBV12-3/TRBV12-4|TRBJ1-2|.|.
TGTGCCAGCAATGTCGACCTGAGGGGGTATGGCTACACCTTC
CASNVDLRGYGYTF
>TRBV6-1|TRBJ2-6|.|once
TGTGCCAGCAGCGCCGCAGGGTTTACCCCTGGTGGGGCCAACGTCCTGACTTTC
CASSAAGFTPGGANVLTF
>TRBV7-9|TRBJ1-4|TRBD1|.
TGTGCCAGCAGCTCTCGGACAGGGGGCTATGAAAAACTGTTTTTT
CASSSRTGGYEKLFF
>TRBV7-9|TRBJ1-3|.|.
TGTGCCAGCAGCCCGCCTTGGGGCTACTCTAGAAACACCATATATTTT
CASSPPWGYSRNTIYF
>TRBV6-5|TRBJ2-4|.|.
TGTGCCAGCAGTTCCGCAGGGGTGGAGGGCAAAAACATTCAGTACTTC
CASSSAGVEGKNIQYF
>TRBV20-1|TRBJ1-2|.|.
TGCAGTGCTCGGACAGAAAGGTTGGGAGGCTATGGCTACACCTTC
CSARTERLGGYGYTF
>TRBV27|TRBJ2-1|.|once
TGTGCCAGCAGTTTATATGGGGGATCTTACTACAATGAGCAGTTCTTC
CASSLYGGSYYNEQFF
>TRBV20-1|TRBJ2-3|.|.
TGCAGTGCTAGGTGGCGCACAGATACGCAGTATTTT
CSARWRTDTQYF
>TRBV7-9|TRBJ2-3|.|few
TGTGCCAGCAGCACTCGACTAGATCGGACAGATACGCAGTATTTT
CASSTRLDRTDTQYF
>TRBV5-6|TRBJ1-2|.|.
TGTGCCAGCAGCTCGCCCCACGGAGCTCCTGGCTACACCTTC
CASSSPHGAPGYTF
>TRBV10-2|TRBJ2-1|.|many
TGCGCCAGCAATCGACGGGGGTGGAATGAGCAGTTCTTC
CASNRRGWNEQFF